This T cell receptor beta chain comes out of a study of cytomegalovirus exposure and HLA in healthy donors (dated by TCRdb to about 2017). In the study overall: In an earlier analysis of 450 to 750 of the donors, approximately 300 Gb of sequence data and 117 million unique TCR beta sequences from 180 million or so T cells were reported. The study aimed to test whether signatures of past pathogen exposure could be identified by cataloging public T cell receptors. Among about 360 genotyped donors of the cohort, an average of around 240,000 unique TCR beta nucleotide sequences were sequenced per donor, roughly 18% of them non-productive. The genetic ancestry cluster associated with self-reported Caucasian donors included 81% of the roughly 400 genotyped donors. An early release that covered 500 to 800 HLA-typed donors contained approximately 300 gigabases of sequencing data and 70 million to 100 million unique TCR sequences. The number of donors typed differed by locus, with about 629-630 for A, B, C, DRB1 and DQB1, about 500 for DQA1, 600 to 610 for DPA1, and 450 to 480 for DPB1. In a later genetic analysis, genome-wide SNP genotypes for about three fifths of the roughly 670 donors were used, and that subset was treated as a discovery cohort. The later analysis used no new phenotypic data to find candidate immune exposures, relying instead on TCR beta sequences and their occurrence across donors. Donor age, sex, ethnicity and CMV serostatus were compiled alongside the repertoire data. A separate validation cohort of roughly 120 different subjects was used in addition to the approximately 640-subject first cohort. In an earlier analysis of 550 to 700 of the donors, high-throughput TCR beta sequencing was used to judge whether each TCR beta V gene segment behaved as functional or pseudogenic. The study used immunosequencing to profile the T cell repertoires of under 700 subjects and linked those repertoires to cytomegalovirus serostatus. A later analysis re-examined previously published TCR beta repertoires from just over 650 donors and added high-resolution HLA genotyping to investigate patterns of TCR occurrence. Every discovery cohort repertoire had been produced on one sequencing platform. Because of strong linkage in the cohort, roughly five DR-DQ haplotypes were treated as single units for association and clustering. To predict cytomegalovirus infection status, the study brought together high-throughput TCR immunosequencing, statistical association of individual TCRs with disease status, and machine learning. Class I and class II HLA loci were covered by the typing at four-digit resolution.

From the cysteine through the phenylalanine, the CDR3 covers 16 amino acids. Here the CDR3 DNA is all that survives: 48 bases in frame from base 1. CDR1 and CDR2 (SEHNR, FQNEAQ) derive from the germline V gene (reference sequence). Here V drops 5 bases and J drops 7 bases, and the junction holds 10 bases not matched to any gene. Broader findings and caveats from the paper: Some IMGT-functional V segments, including TRBV6-2 and TRBV6-3, could not be told apart with the 87-base-pair reads, so those segments were excluded. Most TCR sequences were observed very rarely across donors, whereas some public TCRs were present in many individuals. This cohort had only TCR beta chains sequenced, and the lack of alpha or paired-chain data limited which features could be detected. According to the authors, the approach could potentially be generalized to other disease states and immunological phenotypes. According to a later analysis, parvovirus B19, influenza, CMV and Epstein-Barr virus appeared linked to several top co-occurrence clusters. In a later genetic analysis, fewer N-insertions in productive TCRs were reported among donors in an Asian-associated ancestry cluster than the approximately 710-donor mean. In a later genetic analysis, a missense DCLRE1C variant was associated with V-gene and J-gene trimming of TCR beta chains, and the association was replicated in an independent cohort. Specific HLA alleles were associated with roughly 17,000 TCR beta sequences at a false discovery rate of 0.05 in a later analysis. The sequencing pipeline was judged likely to have produced a cluster of highly shared sequence variants as a technical artifact. A further reported finding was that TCR beta sequences accurately predicted the HLA-A and HLA-B alleles for most subjects in the first cohort. A later analysis found that HLA-associated TCR beta chains were more clonally expanded and had lower generation probabilities than equally common non-associated chains. In both the original and validation cohorts, the classifier was reported to diagnose cytomegalovirus status with high specificity and sensitivity. A total of roughly 160 TCR beta chains were listed by the study as associated with cytomegalovirus. A later analysis found that most CMV-associated TCR beta chains appeared HLA-restricted, with HLA associations seemingly driven largely by CMV exposure. The earlier analysis of 450 to 700 of the donors excluded roughly 17 rarely observed V segments, including chromosome 9 orphons, because counts were too low. For the cohort, immune exposure information was limited to CMV serostatus. Strong co-occurrence of HLA alleles, especially DR and DQ, made assigning TCR associations to individual alleles difficult. Linkage disequilibrium might explain the correlated functional status among segregating V segments, but an unknown experimental factor could not be excluded. A later analysis found that TCR association rates varied across HLA loci, with DRB1 alleles showing the most associated TCRs and HLA-C alleles the fewest. Presence/absence analyses assumed roughly uniform sequencing depth across donors, an assumption that may not hold. In vitro tests confirmed that a few of the cytomegalovirus-associated TCR beta chains recognize cytomegalovirus antigens. An earlier analysis of approximately 530 of the donors showed that most TCR beta V segments appeared in productive rearrangements either about 87% or about 30% of the time, which broadly matched IMGT annotations. Because HLA typing was unavailable for some donors at each locus, only the typed subset was used in association tests.

The cohort comprised 710 or so healthy bone marrow donors. At the time of sampling, all cohort members were nominally healthy, though unrecorded immune exposures were likely present. The donor was CMV seropositive and was included in the group of 289 seropositive cohort members. Each donor provided a peripheral blood sample, and peripheral blood mononuclear cells were used for TCR beta sequencing. Genomic DNA extraction from the blood cell samples was performed with the Qiagen DNeasy Blood Extraction Kit. Libraries came from the immunoSEQ multiplex PCR assay. For the multiplex PCR, a mixture combining 60 forward primers for TCR Vbeta segments and 13 reverse primers for TCR Jbeta segments was used. A multiplex PCR assay on genomic DNA amplified the CDR3 region of rearranged TCR beta genes. The Illumina HiSeq System was used to sequence the amplified TCR beta libraries as 87-base-pair reads. The study's own analysis went as follows. In a later analysis, tens of millions of unique TCR beta chains were counted across the approximately 670 repertoires, and around 10 million of these chains were shared by at least two donors. Raw reads were error-corrected and collapsed into unique sequences by a nearest-neighbor algorithm in which closely related sequences were merged to remove PCR and sequencing errors. CDR3 sequences were aligned to IMGT reference sequences to assign V, D and J gene segments. Each retained sequence needed at least a six-nucleotide match to both a V gene segment and a J gene segment. Rearrangements were classified as productive when the CDR3 lacked stop codons and remained in frame with V and J, and all other rearrangements were classified as non-productive. Following IMGT convention, CDR3 was defined as the stretch from the second conserved V-encoded cysteine up to the conserved J-encoded phenylalanine. In an earlier analysis of around 640 of the donors, sequences lacking an unambiguous match to a single V gene segment were excluded. An earlier analysis of 500 to 600 of the donors classified V segments as functional when productive rearrangements were above 56.7% and as segregating when the standard deviation between donors was above 5%. To diagnose cytomegalovirus status from the catalog of TCR beta chain sequences, a statistical classification framework was built. In a later analysis, V and J genes were assigned by comparing TCR nucleotide sequences against IMGT/GENE-DB human TR gene sequences. The TCRdist pipeline was used in a later analysis to assign CDR3 sequences and most-parsimonious VDJ recombination scenarios. In a later analysis, each TCR beta chain was defined by its CDR3 amino acid sequence together with its V-gene family, and reads without a unique V-gene family were excluded. To address suspected cross-contamination and a sequencing artifact, a later analysis removed roughly 640 highly shared, low-generation-probability nucleotide sequences. A later analysis calculated a clonal expansion index for each public chain from normalized within-repertoire ranks of inferred template counts. Generation probabilities in a later analysis came from a VDJ recombination model fitted to out-of-frame rearrangements, and those results were checked against IGoR. In a later analysis, TCR-TCR, TCR-HLA and TCR-CMV co-occurrence was scored with hypergeometric tests, and a repertoire-size bias correction was applied to TCR pairs. False discovery rates were estimated in a later analysis by permuting HLA or CMV assignments 20 times. In a later analysis, co-occurring TCRs were grouped using DBSCAN, with TCRdist sequence similarity added in when clustering inside HLA-allele-positive subsets. Repertoires with fewer than 30,000 or more than 120,000 public chains, plus five repertoires with anomalous nucleotide sharing, were excluded from co-occurrence clustering. This immuneACCESS table, as held by TCRdb, lists in-frame sequences with V and J called but not all clones. Of the missing ones, under half trace to an unresolved V gene in checked studies; the others have no known cause. V, J and clone size reflect that table, while D and trimming were determined from the DNA. The sample table contains tens of thousands of clones; only one count was recorded for 75% of them. Clones ranked in the top ten supply around 7% of the sample.

Turning to this clone: The target of this receptor is not known. No much larger clone exists at a distance of one base, and base qualities are not known.

The TCR sequence derives from a young woman in good health and CMV-seropositive. Recombination connected TRBV7-9 to TRBJ2-7, with 14 bases matching TRBD2. The sequenced sample was PBMCs. Here is the DNA: TGTGCCAGCAGCCCCATGACTAGCGGGAGGGCGGGAGAGCAGTACTTC. Protein translation: CASSPMTSGRAGEQYF.